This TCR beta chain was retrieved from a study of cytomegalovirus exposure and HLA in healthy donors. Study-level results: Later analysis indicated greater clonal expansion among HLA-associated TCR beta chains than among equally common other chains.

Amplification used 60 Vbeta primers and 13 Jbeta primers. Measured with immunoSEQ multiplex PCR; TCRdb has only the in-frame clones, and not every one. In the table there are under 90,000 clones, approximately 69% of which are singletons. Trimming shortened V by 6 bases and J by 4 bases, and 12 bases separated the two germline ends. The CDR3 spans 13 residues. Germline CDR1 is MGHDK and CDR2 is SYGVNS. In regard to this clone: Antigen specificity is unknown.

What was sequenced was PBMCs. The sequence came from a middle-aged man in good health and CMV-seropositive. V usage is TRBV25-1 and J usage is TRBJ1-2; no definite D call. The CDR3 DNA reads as TGTGCCAGCAGCCTCGGGAGAGTCTATGGCTACACCTTC. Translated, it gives CASSLGRVYGYTF.